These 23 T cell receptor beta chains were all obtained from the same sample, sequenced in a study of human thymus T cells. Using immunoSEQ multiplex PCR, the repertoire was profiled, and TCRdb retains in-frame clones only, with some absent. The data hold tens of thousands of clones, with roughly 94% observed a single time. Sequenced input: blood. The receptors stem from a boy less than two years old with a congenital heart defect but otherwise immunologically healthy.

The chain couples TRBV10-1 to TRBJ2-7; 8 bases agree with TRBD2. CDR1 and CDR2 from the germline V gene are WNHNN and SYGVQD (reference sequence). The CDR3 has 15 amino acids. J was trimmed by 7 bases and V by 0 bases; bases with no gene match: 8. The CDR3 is CASSESASGPREQYF. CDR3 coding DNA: TGCGCCAGCAGTGAGTCCGCTAGCGGGCCCAGGGAGCAGTACTTC.

The CDR3 sequence is CASSLVRGGEAFF. CDR3 bases: TGTGCCAGCAGCTTAGTACGGGGGGGAGAAGCTTTCTTT. V gene TRBV11-3 combines with J gene TRBJ1-1; maybe TRBD1 (5 bases). The CDR3 length is 13 residues. Germline V lookup: CDR1 SGHNT, CDR2 YENEEA. The V end lost 1 base, the J end lost 8 bases, and 11 bases lay between the germline ends.

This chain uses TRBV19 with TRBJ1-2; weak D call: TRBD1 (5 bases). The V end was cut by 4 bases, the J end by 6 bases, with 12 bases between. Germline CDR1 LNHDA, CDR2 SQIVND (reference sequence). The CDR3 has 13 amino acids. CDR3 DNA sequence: TGTGCCAGTAGTAGCCCAGGGTGGGATGGCTACACCTTC. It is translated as CASSSPGWDGYTF.

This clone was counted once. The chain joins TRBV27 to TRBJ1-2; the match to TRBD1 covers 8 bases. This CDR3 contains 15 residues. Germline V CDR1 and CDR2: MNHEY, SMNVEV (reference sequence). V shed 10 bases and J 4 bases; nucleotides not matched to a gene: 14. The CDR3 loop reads CATYYQGARGYGYTF. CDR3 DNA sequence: TGTGCCACCTACTATCAGGGGGCGCGCGGCTATGGCTACACCTTC.

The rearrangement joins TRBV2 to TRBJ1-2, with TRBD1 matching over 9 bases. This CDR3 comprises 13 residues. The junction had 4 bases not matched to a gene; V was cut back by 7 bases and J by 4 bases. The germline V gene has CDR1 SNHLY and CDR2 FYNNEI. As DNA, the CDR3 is TGTGCCAGCAATTGGGACAGGGTCTATGGCTACACCTTC. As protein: CASNWDRVYGYTF. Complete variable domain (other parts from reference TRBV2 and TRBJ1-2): EPEVTQTPSHQVTQMGQEVILRCVPISNHLYFYWYRQILGQKVEFLVSFYNNEISEKSEIFDDQFSVERPDGSNFTLKIRSTKLEDSAMYFCASNWDRVYGYTFGSGTRLTVV.

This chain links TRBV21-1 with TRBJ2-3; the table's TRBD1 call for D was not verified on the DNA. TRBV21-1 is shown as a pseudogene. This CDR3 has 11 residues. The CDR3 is CASRGQDTQYF. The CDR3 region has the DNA TGTGCCAGCAGAGGACAGGATACGCAGTATTTT.

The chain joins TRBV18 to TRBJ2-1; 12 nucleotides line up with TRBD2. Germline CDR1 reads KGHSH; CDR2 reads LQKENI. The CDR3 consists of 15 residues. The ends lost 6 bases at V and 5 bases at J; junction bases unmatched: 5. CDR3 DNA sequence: TGTGCCAGCTCGCAGACTAGCGGGGGTAACAATGAGCAGTTCTTC. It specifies CASSQTSGGNNEQFF.

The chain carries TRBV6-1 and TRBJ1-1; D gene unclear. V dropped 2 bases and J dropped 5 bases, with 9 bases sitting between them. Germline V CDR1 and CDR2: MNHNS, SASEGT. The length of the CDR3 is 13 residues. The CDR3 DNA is TGTGCCAGCAGTGAATTCCCGGGGACTGAAGCTTTCTTT. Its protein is CASSEFPGTEAFF.

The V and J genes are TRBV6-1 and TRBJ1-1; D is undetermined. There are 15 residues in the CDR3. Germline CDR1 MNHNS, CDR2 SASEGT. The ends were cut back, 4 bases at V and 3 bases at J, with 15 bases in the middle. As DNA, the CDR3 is TGTGCCAGCAGTGCTGGTTCGGGCGCCGACACTGAAGCTTTCTTT. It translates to CASSAGSGADTEAFF.

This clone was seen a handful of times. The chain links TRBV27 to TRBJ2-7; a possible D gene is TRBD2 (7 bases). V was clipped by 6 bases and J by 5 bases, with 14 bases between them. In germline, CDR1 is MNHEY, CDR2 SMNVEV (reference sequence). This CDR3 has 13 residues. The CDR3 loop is CASSWRGLNEQYF. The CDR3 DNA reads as TGTGCCAGCAGCTGGCGGGGGCTGAACGAGCAGTACTTC.

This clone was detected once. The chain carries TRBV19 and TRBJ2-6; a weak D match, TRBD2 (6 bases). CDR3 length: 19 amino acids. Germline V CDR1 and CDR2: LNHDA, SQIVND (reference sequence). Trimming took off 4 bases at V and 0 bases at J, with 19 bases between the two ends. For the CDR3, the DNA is TGTGCCAGTAGTACCCCCCCATTAGGGACTTACTCTGGGGCCAACGTCCTGACTTTC. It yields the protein CASSTPPLGTYSGANVLTF. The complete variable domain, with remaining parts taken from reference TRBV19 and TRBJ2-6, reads DGGITQSPKYLFRKEGQNVTLSCEQNLNHDAMYWYRQDPGQGLRLIYYSQIVNDFQKGDIAEGYSVSREKKESFPLTVTSAQKNPTAFYLCASSTPPLGTYSGANVLTFGAGSRLTVL.

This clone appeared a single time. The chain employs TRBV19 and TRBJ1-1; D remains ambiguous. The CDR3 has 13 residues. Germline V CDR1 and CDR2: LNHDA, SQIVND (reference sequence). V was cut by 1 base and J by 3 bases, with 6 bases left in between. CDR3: CASSIGGDTEAFF. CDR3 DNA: TGTGCCAGTAGTATAGGTGGTGACACTGAAGCTTTCTTT.

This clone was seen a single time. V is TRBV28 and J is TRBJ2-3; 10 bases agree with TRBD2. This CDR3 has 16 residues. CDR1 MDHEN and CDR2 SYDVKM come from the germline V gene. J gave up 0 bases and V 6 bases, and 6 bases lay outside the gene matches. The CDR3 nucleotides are TGTGCCAGCAGACTCACTAGCGGGACTAGCACAGATACGCAGTATTTT. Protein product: CASRLTSGTSTDTQYF.

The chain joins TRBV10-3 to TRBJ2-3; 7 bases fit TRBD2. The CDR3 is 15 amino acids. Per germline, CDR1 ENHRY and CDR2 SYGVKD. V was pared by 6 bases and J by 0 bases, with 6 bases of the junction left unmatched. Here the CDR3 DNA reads TGTGCCATCAGATTTAGCGGGCTAAGCACAGATACGCAGTATTTT. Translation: CAIRFSGLSTDTQYF.

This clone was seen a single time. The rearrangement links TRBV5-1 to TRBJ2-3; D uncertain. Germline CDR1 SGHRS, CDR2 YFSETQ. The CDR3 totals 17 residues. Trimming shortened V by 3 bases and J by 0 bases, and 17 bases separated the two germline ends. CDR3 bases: TGCGCCAGCAGCTCCGCCATGGGAAGGAGTAGCACAGATACGCAGTATTTT. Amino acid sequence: CASSSAMGRSSTDTQYF.

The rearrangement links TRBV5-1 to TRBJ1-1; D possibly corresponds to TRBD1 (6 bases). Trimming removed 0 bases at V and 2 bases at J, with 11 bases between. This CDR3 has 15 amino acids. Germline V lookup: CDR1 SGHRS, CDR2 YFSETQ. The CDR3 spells CASSLEGGKNTEAFF. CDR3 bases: TGCGCCAGCAGCTTGGAAGGGGGAAAAAACACTGAAGCTTTCTTT.

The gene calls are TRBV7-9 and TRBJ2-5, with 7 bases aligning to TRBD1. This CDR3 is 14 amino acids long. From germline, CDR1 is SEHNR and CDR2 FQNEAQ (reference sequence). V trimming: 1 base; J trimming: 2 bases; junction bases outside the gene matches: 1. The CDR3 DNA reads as TGTGCCAGCAGCTTAGTCAGGGGGCAAGAGACCCAGTACTTC. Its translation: CASSLVRGQETQYF.

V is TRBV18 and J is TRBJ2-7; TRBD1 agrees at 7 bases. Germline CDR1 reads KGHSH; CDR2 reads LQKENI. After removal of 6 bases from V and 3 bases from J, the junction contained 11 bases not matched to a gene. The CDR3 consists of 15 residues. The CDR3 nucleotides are TGTGCCAGCTCCGTCGGAGTGGGACAGATCTACGAGCAGTACTTC. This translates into CASSVGVGQIYEQYF.

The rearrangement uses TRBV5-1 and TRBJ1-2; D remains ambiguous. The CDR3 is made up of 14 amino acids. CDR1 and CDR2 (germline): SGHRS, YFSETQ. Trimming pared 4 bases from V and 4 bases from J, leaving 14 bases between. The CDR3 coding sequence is TGCGCCAGCAGCCCGGACTTACTTGTCTATGGCTACACCTTC. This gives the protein CASSPDLLVYGYTF. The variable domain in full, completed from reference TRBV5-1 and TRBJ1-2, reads KAGVTQTPRYLIKTRGQQVTLSCSPISGHRSVSWYQQTPGQGLQFLFEYFSETQRNKGNFPGRFSGRQFSNSRSEMNVSTLELGDSALYLCASSPDLLVYGYTFGSGTRLTVV.

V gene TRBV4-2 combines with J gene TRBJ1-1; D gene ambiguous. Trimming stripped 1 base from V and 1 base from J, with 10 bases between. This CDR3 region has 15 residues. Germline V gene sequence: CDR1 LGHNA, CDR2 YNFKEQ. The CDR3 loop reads CASSQGWERNTEAFF. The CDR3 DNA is TGTGCCAGCAGCCAAGGTTGGGAGAGGAACACTGAAGCTTTCTTT.

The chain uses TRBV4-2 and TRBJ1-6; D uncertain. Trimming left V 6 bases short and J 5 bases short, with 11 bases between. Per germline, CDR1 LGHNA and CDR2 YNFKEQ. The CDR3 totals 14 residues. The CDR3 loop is CASREQRDNSPLHF. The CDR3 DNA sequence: TGTGCCAGCAGGGAACAGAGAGATAATTCACCCCTCCACTTT.

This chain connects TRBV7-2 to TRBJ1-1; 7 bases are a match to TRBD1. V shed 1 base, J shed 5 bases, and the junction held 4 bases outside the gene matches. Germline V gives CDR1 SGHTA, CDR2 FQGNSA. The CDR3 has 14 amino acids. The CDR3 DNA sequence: TGTGCCAGCAGCTTAGACAGGGGTGTTACTGAAGCTTTCTTT. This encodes CASSLDRGVTEAFF.

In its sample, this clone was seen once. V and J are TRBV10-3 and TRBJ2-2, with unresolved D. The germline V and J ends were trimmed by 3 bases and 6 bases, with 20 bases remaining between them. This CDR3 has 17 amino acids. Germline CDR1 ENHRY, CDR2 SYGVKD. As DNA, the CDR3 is TGTGCCATCAGTGATGGGGTTCTATCCCCCAGCTCCGGGGAGCTGTTTTTT. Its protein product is CAISDGVLSPSSGELFF.